These T cell receptor beta chains were read from a single sample in a study of cytomegalovirus exposure and HLA in healthy donors. Only in-frame clones appear in the TCRdb table, and some are missing; sequencing was by immunoSEQ multiplex PCR. The sample carries tens of thousands of clones, less than 85% recorded once. The sample taken for sequencing was PBMCs. These receptors were collected from a woman between 50 and 59 years old in good health and CMV-seropositive. Each CDR3 is given with its conserved first and last residue. Each record gives: CDR3 protein, D gene, J gene, V gene. D genes are given only for firm matches.

CDR3: CASRGTGGTAFF
D: TRBD1
J: TRBJ1-1
V: TRBV27

CDR3: CASSSRDLTNIQYF
D: -
J: TRBJ2-4
V: TRBV28

CDR3: CASPDYKRESYEQYF
D: TRBD2
J: TRBJ2-7
V: TRBV7-9

CDR3: CASSETYTVGGELFF
D: -
J: TRBJ2-2
V: TRBV10-1

CDR3: CASSPGTGWHGYTF
D: TRBD1
J: TRBJ1-2
V: TRBV7-2

CDR3: CSSSEEHYTGNSEAFF
D: -
J: TRBJ1-1
V: TRBV7-9

CDR3: CASSEGGGAFEQYF
D: -
J: TRBJ2-7
V: TRBV9

CDR3: CASRLRPSSGTYEQYF
D: TRBD2
J: TRBJ2-7
V: TRBV6-6

CDR3: CASSSKGGRAYEQYF
D: -
J: TRBJ2-7
V: TRBV5-4

CDR3: CAWSLTAAFSGNTIYF
D: -
J: TRBJ1-3
V: TRBV30

CDR3: CASRGLAGDTQYF
D: TRBD2
J: TRBJ2-3
V: TRBV10-1

CDR3: CASSYMGDTEAFF
D: -
J: TRBJ1-1
V: TRBV6-6

CDR3: CASSYSAGGTDTQYF
D: TRBD2
J: TRBJ2-3
V: TRBV6-5

CDR3: CASRLDSRENQPQHF
D: -
J: TRBJ1-5
V: TRBV2

CDR3: CASSEATGFSETQYF
D: -
J: TRBJ2-5
V: TRBV2

CDR3: CASRRSGEANEKLFF
D: -
J: TRBJ1-4
V: TRBV28

CDR3: CASSFYRGDNEQFF
D: TRBD1
J: TRBJ2-1
V: TRBV7-2

CDR3: CASSLLASGSEQYF
D: -
J: TRBJ2-7
V: TRBV5-1

CDR3: CASSLARTSGGTYNEQFF
D: TRBD2
J: TRBJ2-1
V: TRBV5-1

CDR3: CAWSRQGNEKLFF
D: -
J: TRBJ1-4
V: TRBV30

CDR3: CASTQMGGRSTGELFF
D: -
J: TRBJ2-2
V: TRBV11-3

CDR3: CASSLGTQGGTQYF
D: -
J: TRBJ2-5
V: TRBV5-1

CDR3: CASSTGVLAGAYEQYF
D: TRBD2
J: TRBJ2-7
V: TRBV5-1

CDR3: CASSPGTGFSYGYTF
D: TRBD1
J: TRBJ1-2
V: TRBV7-8

CDR3: CATSRVSGVTGELFF
D: -
J: TRBJ2-2
V: TRBV15

CDR3: CASSLEGSGRIYEQYF
D: TRBD2
J: TRBJ2-7
V: TRBV5-8

CDR3: CASSERLADYNEQFF
D: TRBD2
J: TRBJ2-1
V: TRBV2

CDR3: CASSQYQGAGQETQYF
D: TRBD1
J: TRBJ2-5
V: TRBV4-3

CDR3: CASSPGVTTNEKLFF
D: -
J: TRBJ1-4
V: TRBV7-9

CDR3: CASSVTSGGTQETQYF
D: TRBD2
J: TRBJ2-5
V: TRBV7-2

CDR3: CASSHQGAGAFF
D: TRBD1
J: TRBJ1-1
V: TRBV11-2

CDR3: CASSQTGGAYVYEQYF
D: TRBD1
J: TRBJ2-7
V: TRBV14

CDR3: CASRQSGSGETQYF
D: -
J: TRBJ2-5
V: TRBV19

CDR3: CASSLSHRVDGYTF
D: -
J: TRBJ1-2
V: TRBV28

CDR3: CASSPGRPEQYF
D: TRBD2
J: TRBJ2-7
V: TRBV18

CDR3: CASSAGQGVSYNEQFF
D: TRBD1
J: TRBJ2-1
V: TRBV7-2

CDR3: CASSLTSVYEQYF
D: TRBD2
J: TRBJ2-7
V: TRBV11-3

CDR3: CASSRQGGETQYF
D: -
J: TRBJ2-5
V: TRBV7-9

CDR3: CASSQVGRGSVGELFF
D: -
J: TRBJ2-2
V: TRBV4-3

CDR3: CASILVGGSNEAFF
D: TRBD1
J: TRBJ1-1
V: TRBV5-1

CDR3: CASSLGQGASPLHF
D: TRBD1
J: TRBJ1-6
V: TRBV5-6

CDR3: CASSHQQGSETQYF
D: -
J: TRBJ2-5
V: TRBV4-3

CDR3: CASSQVGTSGRNEQFF
D: TRBD2
J: TRBJ2-1
V: TRBV4-1

CDR3: CASMQGLAVTGELFF
D: TRBD2
J: TRBJ2-2
V: TRBV19

CDR3: CASSLSGQGDSPLHF
D: -
J: TRBJ1-6
V: TRBV28

CDR3: CASRAGTSGGVGEQFF
D: TRBD2
J: TRBJ2-1
V: TRBV27

CDR3: CASSPGTDPGNTIYF
D: TRBD1
J: TRBJ1-3
V: TRBV18

CDR3: CAISEYRDRPYEQYF
D: TRBD1
J: TRBJ2-7
V: TRBV10-3

CDR3: CASSRRLAGLSYNEQFF
D: TRBD2
J: TRBJ2-1
V: TRBV27

CDR3: CASSVATGGLYGYTF
D: -
J: TRBJ1-2
V: TRBV9

CDR3: CASSQGGRAPDTQYF
D: TRBD2
J: TRBJ2-3
V: TRBV4-2

CDR3: CASRPASAGIYNEQFF
D: -
J: TRBJ2-1
V: TRBV7-2